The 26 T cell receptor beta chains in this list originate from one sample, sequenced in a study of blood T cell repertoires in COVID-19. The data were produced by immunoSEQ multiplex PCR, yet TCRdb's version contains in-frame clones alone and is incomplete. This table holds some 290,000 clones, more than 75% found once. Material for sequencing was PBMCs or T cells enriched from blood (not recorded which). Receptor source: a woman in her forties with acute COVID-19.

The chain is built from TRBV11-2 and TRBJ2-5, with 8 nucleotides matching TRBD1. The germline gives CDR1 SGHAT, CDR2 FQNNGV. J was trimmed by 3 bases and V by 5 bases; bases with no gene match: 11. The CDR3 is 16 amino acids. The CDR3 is CASSRQGLKGEETQYF. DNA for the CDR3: TGTGCCAGCAGCCGACAGGGGCTTAAAGGGGAAGAGACCCAGTACTTC. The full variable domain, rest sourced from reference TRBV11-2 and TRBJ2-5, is EAGVAQSPRYKIIEKRQSVAFWCNPISGHATLYWYQQILGQGPKLLIQFQNNGVVDDSQLPKDRFSAERLKGVDSTLKIQPAKLEDSAVYLCASSRQGLKGEETQYFGPGTRLLVL.

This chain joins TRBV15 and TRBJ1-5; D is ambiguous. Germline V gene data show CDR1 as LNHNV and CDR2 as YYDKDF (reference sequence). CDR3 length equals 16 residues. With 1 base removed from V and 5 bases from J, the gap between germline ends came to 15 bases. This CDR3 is CATSRVVGRIYQPQHF. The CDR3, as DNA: TGTGCCACCAGCAGAGTGGTAGGGAGGATCTATCAGCCCCAGCATTTT.

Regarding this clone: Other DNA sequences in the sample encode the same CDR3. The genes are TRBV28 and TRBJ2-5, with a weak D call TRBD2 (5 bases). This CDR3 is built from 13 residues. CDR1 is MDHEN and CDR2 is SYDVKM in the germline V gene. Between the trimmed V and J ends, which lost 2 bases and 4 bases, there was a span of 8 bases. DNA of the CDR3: TGTGCCAGCAGTTTAGGAGGCGGAGAGACCCAGTACTTC. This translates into CASSLGGGETQYF.

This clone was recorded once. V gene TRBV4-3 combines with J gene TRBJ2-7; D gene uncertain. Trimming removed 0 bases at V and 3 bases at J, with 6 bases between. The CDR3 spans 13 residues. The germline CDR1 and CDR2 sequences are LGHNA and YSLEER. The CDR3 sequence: CASSQERFYEQYF. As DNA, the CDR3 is TGCGCCAGCAGCCAAGAGCGGTTCTACGAGCAGTACTTC.

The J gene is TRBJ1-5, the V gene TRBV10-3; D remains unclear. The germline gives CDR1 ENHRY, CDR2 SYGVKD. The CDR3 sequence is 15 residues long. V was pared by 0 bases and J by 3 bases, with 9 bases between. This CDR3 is CAISESRQYNQPQHF. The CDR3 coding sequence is TGTGCCATCAGTGAGTCCCGTCAGTACAATCAGCCCCAGCATTTT.

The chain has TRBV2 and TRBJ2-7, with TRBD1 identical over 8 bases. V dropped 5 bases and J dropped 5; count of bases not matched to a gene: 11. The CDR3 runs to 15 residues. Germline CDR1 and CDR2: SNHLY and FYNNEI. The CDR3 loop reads CASSPSGTGRNEQYF. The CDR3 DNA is TGTGCCAGCAGTCCCTCCGGGACAGGTCGAAACGAGCAGTACTTC.

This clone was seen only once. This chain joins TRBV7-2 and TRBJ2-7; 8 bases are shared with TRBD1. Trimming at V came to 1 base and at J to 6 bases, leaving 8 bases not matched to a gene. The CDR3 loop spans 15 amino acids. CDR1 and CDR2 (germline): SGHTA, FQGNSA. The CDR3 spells CASSLGQGTSSEQYF. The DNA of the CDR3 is TGTGCCAGCAGCTTAGGACAGGGGACGTCCAGCGAGCAGTACTTC.

CDR3 nucleotide sequence: TGTGCCAGTAGTATAGGAGGACAGGGTAATTCACCCCTCCACTTT. Its translation: CASSIGGQGNSPLHF. The V call is TRBV19, the J call TRBJ1-6; 8 nucleotides align to TRBD1. V shed 1 base and J 6 bases; nucleotides not matched to a gene: 2. The germline V gene encodes CDR1 LNHDA and CDR2 SQIVND (reference sequence). This CDR3 has 15 residues.

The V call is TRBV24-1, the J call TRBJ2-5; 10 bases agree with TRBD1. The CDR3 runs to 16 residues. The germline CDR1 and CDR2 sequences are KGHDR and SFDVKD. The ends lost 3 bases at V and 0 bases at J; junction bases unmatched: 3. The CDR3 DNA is TGTGCCACCAGTGATGGGACAGGGGCTTACCAAGAGACCCAGTACTTC. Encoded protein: CATSDGTGAYQETQYF.

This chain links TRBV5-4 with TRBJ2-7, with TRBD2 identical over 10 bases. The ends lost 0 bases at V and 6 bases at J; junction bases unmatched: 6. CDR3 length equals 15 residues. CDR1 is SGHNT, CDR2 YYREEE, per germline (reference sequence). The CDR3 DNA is TGTGCCAGCAGCTTGGTTACTAGCGGGGCCTCCGAGCAGTACTTC. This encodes CASSLVTSGASEQYF. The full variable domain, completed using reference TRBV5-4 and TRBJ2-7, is ETGVTQSPTHLIKTRGQQVTLRCSSQSGHNTVSWYQQALGQGPQFIFQYYREEENGRGNFPPRFSGLQFPNYSSELNVNALELDDSALYLCASSLVTSGASEQYFGPGTRLTVT.

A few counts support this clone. CDR3 sequence: CASSLLGGGLQETQYF. DNA of the CDR3: TGTGCCAGCAGCTTGCTGGGCGGGGGGCTCCAAGAGACCCAGTACTTC. This chain connects TRBV7-2 to TRBJ2-5; 8 nucleotides align to TRBD2. The CDR3 has 16 residues. Unmatched junction bases numbered 7, after V lost 3 bases and J lost 1 base. Germline CDR1 is SGHTA and CDR2 is FQGNSA.

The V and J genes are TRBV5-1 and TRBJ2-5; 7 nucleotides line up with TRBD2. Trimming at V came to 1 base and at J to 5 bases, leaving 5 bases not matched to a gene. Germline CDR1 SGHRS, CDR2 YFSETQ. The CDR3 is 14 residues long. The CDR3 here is CASSLMAGDETQYF. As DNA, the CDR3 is TGCGCCAGCAGCTTGATGGCGGGGGACGAGACCCAGTACTTC.

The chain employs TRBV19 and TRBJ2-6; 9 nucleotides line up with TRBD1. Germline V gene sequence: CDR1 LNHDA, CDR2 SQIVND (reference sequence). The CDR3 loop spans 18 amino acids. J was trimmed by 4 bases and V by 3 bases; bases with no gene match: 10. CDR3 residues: CASSMGGTGYSGANVLTF. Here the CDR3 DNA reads TGTGCCAGTAGTATGGGCGGGACAGGGTATTCCGGGGCCAACGTCCTGACTTTC.

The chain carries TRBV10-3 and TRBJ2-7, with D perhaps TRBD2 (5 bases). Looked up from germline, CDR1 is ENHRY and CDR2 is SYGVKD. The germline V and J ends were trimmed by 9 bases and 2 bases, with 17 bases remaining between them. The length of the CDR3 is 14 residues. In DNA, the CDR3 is TGTGCCATTCGGGGTAGTAGCTCAGCCTACGAGCAGTACTTC. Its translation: CAIRGSSSAYEQYF.

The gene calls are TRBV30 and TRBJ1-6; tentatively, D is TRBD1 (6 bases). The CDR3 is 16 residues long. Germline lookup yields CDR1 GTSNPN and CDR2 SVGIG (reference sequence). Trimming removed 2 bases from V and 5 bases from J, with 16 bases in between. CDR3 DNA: TGTGCCTGGAGTAAACGGGGGGGCGCCCATAATTCACCCCTCCACTTT. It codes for CAWSKRGGAHNSPLHF.

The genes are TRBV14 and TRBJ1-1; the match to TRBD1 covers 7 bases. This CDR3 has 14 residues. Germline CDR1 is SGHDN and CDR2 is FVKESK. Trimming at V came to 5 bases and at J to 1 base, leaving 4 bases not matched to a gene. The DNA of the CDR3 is TGTGCCAGCAGCTCGGGACAGAAGAACACTGAAGCTTTCTTT. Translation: CASSSGQKNTEAFF.

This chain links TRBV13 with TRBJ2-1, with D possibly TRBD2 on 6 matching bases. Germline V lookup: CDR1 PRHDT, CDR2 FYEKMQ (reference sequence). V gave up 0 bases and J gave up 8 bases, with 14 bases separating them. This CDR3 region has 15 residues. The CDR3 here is CASSLGYGSIDEQFF. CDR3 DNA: TGTGCCAGCAGCTTAGGTTACGGGAGTATCGATGAGCAGTTCTTC.

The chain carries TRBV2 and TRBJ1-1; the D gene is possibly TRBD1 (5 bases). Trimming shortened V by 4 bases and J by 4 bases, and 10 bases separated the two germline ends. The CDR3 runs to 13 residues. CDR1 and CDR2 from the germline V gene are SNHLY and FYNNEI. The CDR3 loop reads CASSGSRATEAFF. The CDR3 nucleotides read TGTGCCAGCAGTGGGTCCAGGGCCACTGAAGCTTTCTTT.

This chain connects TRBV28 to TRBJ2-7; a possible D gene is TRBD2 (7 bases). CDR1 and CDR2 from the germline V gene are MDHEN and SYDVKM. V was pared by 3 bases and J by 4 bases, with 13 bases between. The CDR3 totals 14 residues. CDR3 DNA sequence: TGTGCCAGCAGTTTTCGGGGGGCCACTTACGAGCAGTACTTC. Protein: CASSFRGATYEQYF.

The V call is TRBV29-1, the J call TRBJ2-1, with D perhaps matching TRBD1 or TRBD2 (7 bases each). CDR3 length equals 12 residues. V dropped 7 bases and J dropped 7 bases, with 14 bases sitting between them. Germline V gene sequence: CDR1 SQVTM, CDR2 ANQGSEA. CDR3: CSGGQRENEQFF. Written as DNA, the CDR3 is TGCAGCGGGGGACAGCGGGAAAATGAGCAGTTCTTC.

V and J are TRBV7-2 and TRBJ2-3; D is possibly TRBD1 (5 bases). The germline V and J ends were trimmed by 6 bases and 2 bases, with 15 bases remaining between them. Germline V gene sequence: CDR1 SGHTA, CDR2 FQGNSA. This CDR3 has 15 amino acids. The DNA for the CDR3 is TGTGCCAGCAGAAAGGGGCCACGTCCCACAGATACGCAGTATTTT. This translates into CASRKGPRPTDTQYF. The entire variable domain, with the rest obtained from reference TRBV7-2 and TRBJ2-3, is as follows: GAGVSQSPSNKVTEKGKDVELRCDPISGHTALYWYRQSLGQGLEFLIYFQGNSAPDKSGLPSDRFSAERTGGSVSTLTIQRTQQEDSAVYLCASRKGPRPTDTQYFGPGTRLTVL.

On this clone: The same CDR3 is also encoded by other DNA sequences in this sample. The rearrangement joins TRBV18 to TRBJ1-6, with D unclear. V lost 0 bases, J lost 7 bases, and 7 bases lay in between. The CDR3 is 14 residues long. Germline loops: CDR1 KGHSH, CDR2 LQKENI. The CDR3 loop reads CASSPPGGNSPLHF. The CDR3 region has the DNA TGTGCCAGCTCACCACCGGGAGGAAATTCACCCCTCCACTTT.

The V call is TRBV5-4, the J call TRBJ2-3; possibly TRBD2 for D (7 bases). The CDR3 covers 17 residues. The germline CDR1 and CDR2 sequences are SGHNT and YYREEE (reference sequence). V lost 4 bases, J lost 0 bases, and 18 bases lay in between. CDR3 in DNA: TGTGCCAGCAGCGCGCCCGGGGAGGGGGGTAGCACAGATACGCAGTATTTT. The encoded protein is CASSAPGEGGSTDTQYF.

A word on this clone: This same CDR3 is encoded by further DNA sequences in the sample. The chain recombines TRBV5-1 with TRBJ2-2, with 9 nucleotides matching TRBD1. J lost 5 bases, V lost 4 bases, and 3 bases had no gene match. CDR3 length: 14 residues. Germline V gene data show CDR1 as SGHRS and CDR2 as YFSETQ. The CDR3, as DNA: TGCGCCAGCAGCGAAGGGACAGGGACCGGGGAGCTGTTTTTT. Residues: CASSEGTGTGELFF.

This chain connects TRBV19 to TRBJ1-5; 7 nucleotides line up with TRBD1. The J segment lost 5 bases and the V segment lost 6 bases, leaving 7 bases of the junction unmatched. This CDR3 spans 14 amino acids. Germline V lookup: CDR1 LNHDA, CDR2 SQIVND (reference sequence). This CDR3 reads CASSRGQADQPQHF. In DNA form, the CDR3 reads TGTGCCAGTAGCCGTGGACAGGCAGATCAGCCCCAGCATTTT.

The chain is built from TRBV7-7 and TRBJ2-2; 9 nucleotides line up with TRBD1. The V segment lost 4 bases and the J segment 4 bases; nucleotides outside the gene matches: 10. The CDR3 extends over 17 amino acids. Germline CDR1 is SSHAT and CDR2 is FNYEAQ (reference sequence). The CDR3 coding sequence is TGTGCCAGCAGCTCCCGGGGGACAGGGATCGGCACCGGGGAGCTGTTTTTT. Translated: CASSSRGTGIGTGELFF.